Following are 30 T cell receptor beta chains from one sample sequenced in a study of blood T cell repertoires in COVID-19. Repertoires were generated with immunoSEQ multiplex PCR, while TCRdb's copy carries only in-frame clones and drops some. The sample carries tens of thousands of clones, around 90% recorded once. Sequenced: peripheral blood. The receptors come from a male donor with acute or convalescent COVID-19.

The chain employs TRBV5-1 and TRBJ2-5, with a weak D call TRBD1 (5 bases). Looked up from germline, CDR1 is SGHRS and CDR2 is YFSETQ. The length of the CDR3 is 14 residues. V gave up 0 bases and J gave up 5 bases, with 11 bases separating them. The CDR3 reads CASSLAGKGETQYF. For the CDR3, the DNA is TGCGCCAGCAGCTTGGCAGGGAAGGGGGAGACCCAGTACTTC.

This chain links TRBV6-6 with TRBJ1-1, with a weak D call TRBD1 (6 bases). This CDR3 has 13 amino acids. The V gene's germline CDR1 is MNHNY and CDR2 SVGAGI (reference sequence). The ends were cut back, 2 bases at V and 8 bases at J, with 12 bases in the middle. The CDR3 is CASSYPQGSEAFF. The DNA for the CDR3 is TGTGCCAGCAGTTACCCACAGGGCTCAGAAGCTTTCTTT.

The rearrangement links TRBV7-8 to TRBJ2-5; 14 bases are a match to TRBD2. V trimming: 5 bases; J trimming: 4 bases; junction bases outside the gene matches: 3. Germline V gives CDR1 SGHVS, CDR2 FQNEAQ. The length of the CDR3 is 15 residues. The CDR3 DNA reads as TGTGCCAGCAGCCGAGGACTAGCGGGAGGAGAGACCCAGTACTTC. Its protein is CASSRGLAGGETQYF.

The chain employs TRBV7-2 and TRBJ2-2; D not resolved. The CDR3 runs 14 residues. Germline lookup yields CDR1 SGHTA and CDR2 FQGNSA. Trimming removed 7 bases at V and 5 bases at J, with 14 bases between. DNA for the CDR3: TGTGCCAGCAACAAGATGTGGAGTACCGGGGAGCTGTTTTTT. It codes for CASNKMWSTGELFF.

The chain links TRBV19 to TRBJ1-5; D gene uncertain. The CDR3 has 14 residues. Looked up from germline, CDR1 is LNHDA and CDR2 is SQIVND (reference sequence). Trimming took 5 bases from V and 8 from J, leaving 16 bases between them. CDR3 sequence: CASSVHSPGEPQHF. In DNA, the CDR3 is TGTGCCAGTAGTGTCCACAGCCCAGGTGAGCCCCAGCATTTT.

This clone was found a few times. This sequence joins TRBV19 and TRBJ1-6; D gene uncertain. Germline CDR1 is LNHDA and CDR2 is SQIVND (reference sequence). The V end lost 8 bases, the J end lost 0 bases, and 11 bases lay between the germline ends. The length of the CDR3 is 15 residues. CDR3 loop: CASSRESSYNSPLHF. CDR3 sequence (DNA): TGTGCCAGTTCCCGGGAGAGCTCCTATAATTCACCCCTCCACTTT.

The CDR3 coding sequence is TGTGCCAGCAGTGGGGGGACTATAGCTGCAGATACGCAGTATTTT. It is translated as CASSGGTIAADTQYF. The chain joins TRBV2 to TRBJ2-3; TRBD2 aligns across 7 bases. This CDR3 region has 15 residues. Trimming removed 4 bases from V and 4 bases from J; junction bases left unmatched: 8. Germline V CDR1 and CDR2: SNHLY, FYNNEI.

This chain joins TRBV5-4 and TRBJ2-1; TRBD2 aligns across 8 bases. The CDR3 runs 13 residues. J was trimmed by 7 bases and V by 2 bases; bases with no gene match: 2. Germline V gives CDR1 SGHNT, CDR2 YYREEE (reference sequence). CDR3 nucleotide sequence: TGTGCCAGCAGCTTATTAGCGGGGAATGAGCAGTTCTTC. Translation gives CASSLLAGNEQFF.

CDR3 sequence reads: CASSQGTVIYGYTF. CDR3 bases: TGTGCCAGCAGCCAAGGGACAGTGATATATGGCTACACCTTC. The genes are TRBV3-1 (or the pseudogene TRBV3-2) and TRBJ1-2, with D perhaps TRBD1 (6 bases). V dropped 1 base and J dropped 5 bases, with 11 bases sitting between them. Germline lookup yields CDR1 LGHDT and CDR2 YNNKEL (reference sequence). The CDR3 loop spans 14 amino acids.

The chain links TRBV3-1 (or the pseudogene TRBV3-2) to TRBJ2-1, with 7 bases lining up with TRBD1. CDR3 length: 15 residues. V trimming: 3 bases; J trimming: 5 bases; junction bases outside the gene matches: 7. Per the germline V gene, CDR1 is LGHDT and CDR2 is YNNKEL (reference sequence). CDR3: CASSQGQLGDNEQFF. DNA for the CDR3: TGTGCCAGCAGCCAGGGACAGCTTGGGGACAATGAGCAGTTCTTC.

The rearrangement joins TRBV25-1 to TRBJ1-6; TRBD1 might be the D (6 bases). The CDR3 runs 15 residues. Trimming took off 1 base at V and 13 bases at J, with 17 bases between the two ends. CDR1 MGHDK and CDR2 SYGVNS come from the germline V gene. CDR3 residues: CASSESDSPQSPLHF. CDR3 bases: TGTGCCAGCAGTGAATCGGACAGTCCCCAATCTCCCCTCCACTTT.

This clone was counted a single time. The V gene is TRBV5-4, the J gene TRBJ2-1; maybe TRBD2 (6 bases). CDR1 and CDR2 (germline): SGHNT, YYREEE (reference sequence). V was clipped by 1 base and J by 10 bases, with 12 bases between them. The CDR3 extends over 13 amino acids. The CDR3 loop is CASSLLSGVEQFF. CDR3 in DNA: TGTGCCAGCAGCTTGCTATCGGGGGTGGAGCAGTTCTTC.

The V call is TRBV5-1, the J call TRBJ2-7, with D maybe TRBD2 (5 bases). The CDR3 has 12 residues. CDR1 is SGHRS and CDR2 is YFSETQ in the germline V gene. With 2 bases removed from V and 7 bases from J, the gap between germline ends came to 10 bases. DNA of the CDR3: TGCGCCAGCAGCTTTACACCGGGAGAGCAGTACTTC. This sequence encodes CASSFTPGEQYF.

The gene calls are TRBV18 and TRBJ1-1; D unclear. The ends were cut back, 2 bases at V and 6 bases at J, with 13 bases in the middle. From germline, CDR1 is KGHSH and CDR2 LQKENI. This CDR3 is built from 14 residues. The CDR3 reads CASSPRTPDSEAFF. CDR3 nucleotides: TGTGCCAGCTCACCAAGGACGCCGGACTCTGAAGCTTTCTTT.

V gene TRBV11-3 combines with J gene TRBJ2-5; TRBD1 is a possible D gene (7 bases). The V gene lost 5 bases and the J gene lost 0 bases, with 10 bases spanning the gap. CDR1 and CDR2 (germline): SGHNT, YENEEA. The CDR3 has 14 amino acids. The CDR3 nucleotides are TGTGCCAGCAGCGCGGGACAGTACCAAGAGACCCAGTACTTC. It codes for CASSAGQYQETQYF.

The chain couples TRBV5-1 to TRBJ2-3, with no clear D. V dropped 0 bases and J dropped 1 base, with 3 bases sitting between them. The germline V gene encodes CDR1 SGHRS and CDR2 YFSETQ. The CDR3 loop spans 13 amino acids. The CDR3: CASSLGGTDTQYF. In DNA, the CDR3 is TGCGCCAGCAGCTTGGGCGGCACAGATACGCAGTATTTT.

The chain links TRBV25-1 to TRBJ1-1; possibly TRBD1 for D (6 bases). V lost 2 bases to trimming and J lost 8 bases, with 18 bases between them. Germline CDR1 is MGHDK and CDR2 is SYGVNS. The CDR3 is made up of 15 amino acids. CDR3 sequence: CASSEGAGVQSEAFF. In DNA form, the CDR3 reads TGTGCCAGCAGTGAAGGCGCAGGGGTACAGTCAGAAGCTTTCTTT.

This clone was observed once. This sequence joins TRBV12-5 and TRBJ2-7, with D perhaps matching TRBD1 (6 bases). Trimming took off 6 bases at V and 7 bases at J, with 13 bases between the two ends. The CDR3 is 12 residues long. Germline V gene data show CDR1 as LGHNT and CDR2 as FRNRAP. CDR3 sequence reads: CASGPGVGEQYF. In DNA, the CDR3 is TGTGCTAGTGGCCCAGGGGTGGGGGAGCAGTACTTC.

This chain connects TRBV28 to TRBJ1-2; D is undetermined. From germline, CDR1 is MDHEN and CDR2 SYDVKM. Trimming removed 1 base from V and 0 bases from J, with 9 bases in between. The CDR3 contains 15 residues. In DNA, the CDR3 is TGTGCCAGCAGTTTATTAACGGGAGCTAACTATGGCTACACCTTC. Translating gives CASSLLTGANYGYTF.

The chain carries TRBV3-1 (or the pseudogene TRBV3-2) and TRBJ2-2; no clear D gene. The V end was cut by 1 base, the J end by 8 bases, with 11 bases between. CDR3 length: 14 amino acids. CDR1 and CDR2 from the germline V gene are LGHDT and YNNKEL (reference sequence). The CDR3 spells CASSQGRIGGELFF. In nucleotides, the CDR3 is TGTGCCAGCAGCCAAGGCAGGATTGGGGGGGAGCTGTTTTTT.

V usage is TRBV11-3 and J usage is TRBJ2-7; D remains unclear. With 5 bases removed from V and 1 base from J, the gap between germline ends came to 12 bases. Germline values: CDR1 SGHNT, CDR2 YENEEA. The CDR3 is 14 residues long. The CDR3 protein is CASSPTSGSYEQYF. As DNA, the CDR3 is TGTGCCAGCAGCCCGACGTCAGGATCCTACGAGCAGTACTTC.

The chain joins TRBV25-1 to TRBJ2-7, with a tentative D call TRBD1 (6 bases). Trimming pared 5 bases from V and 3 bases from J, leaving 14 bases between. CDR3 length equals 14 residues. Germline values: CDR1 MGHDK, CDR2 SYGVNS. The CDR3 DNA is TGTGCCAGCAGTCAGCCTAACAGGGACTACGAGCAGTACTTC. This translates into CASSQPNRDYEQYF.

V gene TRBV2 combines with J gene TRBJ2-2; TRBD2 is a possible D gene (7 bases). Trimming shortened V by 11 bases and J by 7 bases, and 17 bases separated the two germline ends. Germline lookup yields CDR1 SNHLY and CDR2 FYNNEI. There are 13 residues in the CDR3. The DNA of the CDR3 is TGTGCCGGGGGGGCAGGGCTCAGCGGGGAGCTGTTTTTT. Its translation: CAGGAGLSGELFF.

CDR3 sequence (DNA): TGTGCCAGCAGCCAAGATTTAACTAGCGGGGGGGTGGAGACCCAGTACTTC. It translates to CASSQDLTSGGVETQYF. The rearrangement links TRBV4-2 to TRBJ2-5, with 13 bases aligning to TRBD2. Per the germline V gene, CDR1 is LGHNA and CDR2 is YNFKEQ. The CDR3 has 17 residues. With 0 bases clipped from V and 5 bases from J, the junction kept 6 bases outside the gene matches.

The J gene is TRBJ1-2, the V gene TRBV19; weak D call: TRBD1 (5 bases). Trimming cost V 2 bases and J 8 bases, with 18 bases left between them. The germline V gene has CDR1 LNHDA and CDR2 SQIVND (reference sequence). The CDR3 extends over 15 amino acids. CDR3 DNA sequence: TGTGCCAGTAGTATACATCCGGGCAGGGTGGAAGGCTACACCTTC. This sequence encodes CASSIHPGRVEGYTF.

The CDR3 DNA reads as TGTGCCAGCAGTGGACTGGGCAGGGGTGCTGGAAACACCATATATTTT. Translated, it gives CASSGLGRGAGNTIYF. The chain combines TRBV6-1 with TRBJ1-3, with D possibly TRBD1 on 6 matching bases. Germline CDR1 MNHNS, CDR2 SASEGT. Trimming removed 4 bases at V and 2 bases at J, with 15 bases between. The CDR3 loop spans 16 amino acids.

The chain employs TRBV9 and TRBJ2-3; 13 bases are shared with TRBD2. The CDR3 spans 18 residues. Trimming took 4 bases from V and 3 from J; bases not matched to a gene: 11. Germline V gene data show CDR1 as SGDLS and CDR2 as YYNGEE. The DNA of the CDR3 is TGTGCCAGCAGCCCACTTAGGACTAGCGGGGGTGCAACAGATACGCAGTATTTT. This translates into CASSPLRTSGGATDTQYF.

This clone was recorded only once. The chain carries TRBV28 and TRBJ2-1; TRBD2 matches 11 bases. This CDR3 contains 17 residues. CDR1 MDHEN and CDR2 SYDVKM come from the germline V gene. J gave up 4 bases and V 5 bases, and 10 bases lay outside the gene matches. CDR3 residues: CASSPRLAGNQYNEQFF. The CDR3 DNA reads as TGTGCCAGCAGTCCAAGACTAGCGGGGAATCAGTACAATGAGCAGTTCTTC.

This clone was seen a single time. CDR3 sequence reads: CASSENRQNTEAFF. In DNA, the CDR3 is TGCGCCAGCAGCGAAAACAGGCAGAACACTGAAGCTTTCTTT. V usage is TRBV5-1 and J usage is TRBJ1-1, with D possibly TRBD1 on 5 matching bases. V was shortened by 4 bases and J by 1 base, with 11 bases between the two germline ends. Germline V gives CDR1 SGHRS, CDR2 YFSETQ. This CDR3 region has 14 residues. Full variable domain (remainder filled in from reference TRBV5-1 and TRBJ1-1): KAGVTQTPRYLIKTRGQQVTLSCSPISGHRSVSWYQQTPGQGLQFLFEYFSETQRNKGNFPGRFSGRQFSNSRSEMNVSTLELGDSALYLCASSENRQNTEAFFGQGTRLTVV.

The chain couples TRBV4-2 to TRBJ2-2; TRBD1 aligns across 9 bases. Germline V gene lookup returns CDR1 LGHNA and CDR2 YNFKEQ. The junction had 10 bases not matched to a gene; V was cut back by 3 bases and J by 5 bases. This CDR3 has 17 residues. Here the CDR3 reads CASSQGGTGRNTGELFF. The CDR3 nucleotides are TGTGCCAGCAGCCAGGGGGGGACAGGGAGAAATACCGGGGAGCTGTTTTTT.